This TCR beta chain was found in a study of T cells expressing NK-cell markers. TCRdb reprocessed the 5' RACE reads; each CDR3 protein has one entry and no DNA is given. This sample's clone table lists around 100,000 distinct CDR3 sequences. The CDR3 is made up of 12 amino acids. Germline V gene sequence: CDR1 MNHEY, CDR2 SVGEGT. The sequenced sample was blood T cells: a sorted CD56 or NKG2C T cell subset, CD4+ or CD8+ T cells, or bulk PBMC T cells (not recorded which). The rearrangement uses TRBV6-2 or TRBV6-3 and TRBJ2-7. The origin of this receptor is a woman between 18 and 70 years old in good health. The CDR3 loop is CASSLGFDEQYF.